This T cell receptor (beta chain) was observed in a study of blood T cell repertoires in COVID-19 (dated by TCRdb to 2020 to 2022). A note on the overall study: Collaborator samples came from the United States, Italy and Spain and covered acute and convalescent phases of COVID-19. The samples were drawn from the first 160 participants of the ongoing ImmuneRACE study and from 950 to 1,500 subjects provided by 6 global collaborators. The material from the prospective study consisted of cDNA or gDNA derived from T cells, B-cell-depleted T cells, or PBMCs. Nearly every sample came with metadata listing a de-identified subject ID, COVID-19 status, age in years and sex. Deeply sampled blood TCRbeta repertoires from subjects exposed to, actively infected with, or recovered from COVID-19 were included in the dataset. The repertoires were released in a freely available public database meant as a resource for research on the immune response to SARS-CoV-2. Where available, HLA class I and class II types were obtained from metadata supplied by the sample provider rather than from assay-based typing.

The full study reports these points: The quantity of clinical and demographic metadata differed by source and by participant and was supplied without curation.

In regard to this clone: This receptor's antigen is unknown. Base qualities are not provided; no much larger clone lies one nucleotide away.

TCRbeta CDR3 regions were amplified from genomic DNA by means of the immunoSEQ Assay, a bias-controlled multiplex PCR. Turning to the authors' computational methods: The number of nucleated cells in each sample was estimated by amplification of reference gene primers within the assay. Sequence reads were collapsed and filtered to measure the absolute abundance of every unique TCRbeta CDR3 rearrangement. Productive Simpson clonality was computed per sample as the square root of Simpson's diversity index over productive rearrangements. TCRdb obtained this table from immuneACCESS and retained in-frame rearrangements with V and J assigned. These tables miss some clones; where compared with another copy, unresolved V genes account for less than half of the shortfall, and the remainder is unexplained. The DNA gave D and trimming, while V, J and clone size come from that table. The sample yields some 150,000 clones; approximately 87% were counted once. Clones ranked in the top ten supply 2.5% of the sample.

Collaborating institutions collected whole blood in K2EDTA tubes following their own protocols. For TCRbeta analysis, collaborators shipped samples as frozen whole blood, isolated PBMCs, or DNA extracted from either of those sample types. Between the V and J ends, shortened by 0 bases and 5 bases respectively, the junction contains 14 bases. From cysteine to phenylalanine, the CDR3 is 15 amino acids long. The kept DNA is CDR3 alone, 45 bases in frame from the first base. CDR1 and CDR2, looked up from the germline V gene, are MNHEY and SVGAGI. Recombination connected TRBV6-5 to TRBJ2-7, and the D gene may be TRBD2, 6 bases matching. This receptor was identified in a man in his fifties or sixties with active COVID-19. Sequencing was done on a sample of peripheral blood. The DNA reads TGTGCCAGCAGTTACTCTTGGGACTTCGATAACGAGCAGTACTTC. This yields the protein CASSYSWDFDNEQYF.